Sequencing of this T cell receptor (beta chain) was carried out in a study of blood T cells in healthy people across ages. The overall study: Template-switching capture recovered about one barcoded beta molecule per two T cells.

Peripheral blood was drawn, around 9.3 milliliters per donor. The study isolated at least 6.5 million PBMCs from each sample. A second roughly 6 to 12 cycle PCR used barcoded and J-beta primers. Tagging of each cDNA molecule was performed by a template-switch adaptor with 12 random nucleotides. TCRdb fed the 5' RACE reads into MiXCR, producing one record per CDR3 protein. This sample has 1.2 million to 1.5 million distinct CDR3 sequences; roughly 40% occur once, and the top ten carry roughly 8.2%. The sample holds a few counts of this clonotype. Per germline, CDR1 SGHRS and CDR2 YFSETQ. V was trimmed by 2 bases and J by 3 bases, leaving 12 bases between them. This CDR3 comprises 14 residues.

The chain couples TRBV5-1 to TRBJ2-7, with D possibly matching TRBD2 (6 bases). The specimen was blood. This clonotype was sampled from a woman between 18 and 30 years old in good health. CDR3 in DNA: TGCGCCAGCAGCTTTGGGGGGTACCTCTACGAGCAGTACTTC. It yields the protein CASSFGGYLYEQYF.